This T cell receptor (beta chain) stems from a study of PD-L1 blockade in urothelial cancer. Across the whole study: Blood analysis occurred 3 weeks (second dose) and 6 weeks after treatment start. Reported median T cell count for blood samples was 110,000 to 150,000.

Synthetic TCR analog templates were spiked into each PCR. The protocol was immunoSEQ multiplex PCR, while the TCRdb copy is restricted to in-frame clones and leaves out a portion. This table has 70,000 to 75,000 clones, 65% to 85% appearing once. In its sample, this clone was seen once. The time point is: pretreatment peripheral blood. With V trimmed by 5 bases and J by 2 bases, 8 bases remained unmatched. CDR3 length: 15 amino acids. Germline V gene data show CDR1 as MGHRA and CDR2 as YSYEKL. This receptor was obtained from a woman in her 70s with urothelial cancer. The sample in question was PBMCs, obtained around atezolizumab (anti-PD-L1) treatment. The gene calls are TRBV4-1 and TRBJ2-5; 7 nucleotides line up with TRBD1. The CDR3 here is CASSFHDRAQETQYF. CDR3 DNA sequence: TGCGCCAGCAGCTTTCACGACAGGGCACAAGAGACCCAGTACTTC.